These 6 T cell receptor beta chains came from one sample sequenced in a study of human T cells and chemical hapten exposure. Time point described: patch test 1, 2 weeks after DPC sensitization. Specified treatment: therapeutic diphenylcyclopropenone sensitization with weekly scalp DPC. TCRdb passed the RACE reads through MiXCR, listing each CDR3 protein once. Of fewer than 400,000 distinct CDR3 sequences listed, roughly 6.9% are singletons. The source was whole blood, collected in connection with sensitization to the hapten diphenylcyclopropenone (DPC). The receptors here all came from a woman between 18 and 29 years old with alopecia areata. Some clones in this sample may be carry-over from other donors' samples.

The chain combines TRBV19 with TRBJ2-4; no firm D call. Deletions cut 7 bases from V and 2 bases from J, with 12 bases between. The CDR3 is 14 amino acids. CDR1 LNHDA and CDR2 SQIVND come from the germline V gene (reference sequence). The CDR3, as DNA: TGTGCCAGTACCACCGGGTGGACCAAAAACATTCAGTACTTC. Translation gives CASTTGWTKNIQYF.

This clonotype was seen a few times. This sequence joins TRBV12-3 or TRBV12-4 and TRBJ2-1; maybe TRBD2 (5 bases). Between the trimmed V and J ends, which lost 0 bases and 10 bases, there was a span of 22 bases. This CDR3 spans 17 amino acids. The CDR3, as DNA: TGTGCCAGCAGTTTAGCATTTTCCTCGAGTATATGGAGGGAGCAGTTCTTC. Protein sequence: CASSLAFSSSIWREQFF.

In this sample, this clonotype turned up a few times. This chain links TRBV6-1 with TRBJ1-3; D call uncertain. Germline loops: CDR1 MNHNS, CDR2 SASEGT. The CDR3 consists of 14 residues. The V gene lost 7 bases and the J gene lost 0 bases, with 10 bases spanning the gap. CDR3 nucleotide sequence: TGTGCCAGCAACCCGGCCGTCTCTGGAAACACCATATATTTT. The encoded protein is CASNPAVSGNTIYF.

This clonotype occurred many times. J is TRBJ1-5 and V is TRBV6-4; D gene ambiguous. The V end was cut by 7 bases, the J end by 1 base, with 14 bases between. Germline lookup yields CDR1 MRHNA and CDR2 SNTAGT. This CDR3 is built from 15 residues. For the CDR3, the DNA is TGTGCCAGCACCCCGGCCAAGGACAGCAATCAGCCCCAGCATTTT. Translation: CASTPAKDSNQPQHF.

The sample holds many counts of this clonotype. V gene TRBV5-1 combines with J gene TRBJ2-5; TRBD2 agrees at 7 bases. J lost 1 base, V lost 0 bases, and 3 bases had no gene match. The CDR3 has 15 amino acids. From germline, CDR1 is SGHRS and CDR2 YFSETQ. In DNA, the CDR3 is TGCGCCAGCAGCTTGGTCGGGGGGACCCAAGAGACCCAGTACTTC. It encodes CASSLVGGTQETQYF.

V is TRBV5-6 and J is TRBJ2-3; 12 positions match TRBD2. Germline lookup yields CDR1 SGHDT and CDR2 YYEEEE. CDR3 length equals 14 residues. V was clipped by 5 bases and J by 4 bases; unmatched bases: 2. The CDR3 nucleotides are TGTGCCAGCAGATCTAGCGGGGGGGCAGATACGCAGTATTTT. Protein product: CASRSSGGADTQYF.